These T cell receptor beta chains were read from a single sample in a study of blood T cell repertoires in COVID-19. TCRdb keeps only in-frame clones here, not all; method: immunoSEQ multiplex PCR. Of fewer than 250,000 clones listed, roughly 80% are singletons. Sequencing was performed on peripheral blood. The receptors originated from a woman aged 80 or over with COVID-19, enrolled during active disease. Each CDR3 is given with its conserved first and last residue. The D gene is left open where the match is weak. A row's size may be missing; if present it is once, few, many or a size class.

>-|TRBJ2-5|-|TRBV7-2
TGTGCCAGCAGCTTCCAGGGGATGGAGACCCAGTACTTC
CASSFQGMETQYF
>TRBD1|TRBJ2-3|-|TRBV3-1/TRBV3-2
TGTGCCAGCTCCGGGGACAGGTGGACAGATACGCAGTATTTT
CASSGDRWTDTQYF
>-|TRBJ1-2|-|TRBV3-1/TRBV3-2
TGTGCCAGCAGCGTCCGGGAGGGAGGCTACACCTTC
CASSVREGGYTF
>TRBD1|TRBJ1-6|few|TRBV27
TGTGCCAGCAGTTCCGGGACAGGGGGGCATTCACCCCTCCACTTT
CASSSGTGGHSPLHF
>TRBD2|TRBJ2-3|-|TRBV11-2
TGTGCCAGCAGTTTAGTAAGCGGGGGAGATACGCAGTATTTT
CASSLVSGGDTQYF
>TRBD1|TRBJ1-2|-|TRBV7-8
TGTGCCAGCAGCTTCCGGGACAGGGATTATGGCTACACCTTC
CASSFRDRDYGYTF
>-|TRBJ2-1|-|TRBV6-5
TGTGCCAGCAGTTTGGGGCCCCTCTCCTACAATGAGCAGTTCTTC
CASSLGPLSYNEQFF
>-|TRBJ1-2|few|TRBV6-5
TGTGCCAGCAGCGACAACATCTATGGCTACACCTTC
CASSDNIYGYTF
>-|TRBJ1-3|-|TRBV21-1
TGTGCCAGCAGCGTCCGGGACAGGGAGGGAAACACCATATATTTT
CASSVRDREGNTIYF
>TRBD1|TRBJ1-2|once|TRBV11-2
TGTGCCAGCAGCTTAGATCTCGGGACAGCGTACTATGGCTACACCTTC
CASSLDLGTAYYGYTF
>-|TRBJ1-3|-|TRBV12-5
TGTGCTAGTGGTTTAACCAGGGATTACTCTGGAAACACCATATATTTT
CASGLTRDYSGNTIYF
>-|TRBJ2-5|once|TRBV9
TGTGCCAGCAGCGTACGGGGACTGAGGACCGGAGAGACCCAGTACTTC
CASSVRGLRTGETQYF
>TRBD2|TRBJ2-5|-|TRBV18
TGTGCCAGCTCACCACCGCGAGCGGGGGTAGAAGAGACCCAGTACTTC
CASSPPRAGVEETQYF
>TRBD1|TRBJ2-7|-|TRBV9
TGTGCCAGCAGCGTTACAGGGGGTCCCTACGAGCAGTACTTC
CASSVTGGPYEQYF
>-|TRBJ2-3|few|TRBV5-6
TGTGCCAGCAGCTTGCTCAGGGGGGCCACAGATACGCAGTATTTT
CASSLLRGATDTQYF
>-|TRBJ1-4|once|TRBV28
TGTGCCAGCAGTTCCAGGGCGACTAATGAAAAACTGTTTTTT
CASSSRATNEKLFF
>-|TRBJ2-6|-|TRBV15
TGTGCCACCAGCAGAGATGCAGATCCCCGGGTCTCTGGGGCCAACGTCCTGACTTTC
CATSRDADPRVSGANVLTF
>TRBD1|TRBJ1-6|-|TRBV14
TGTGCCAGCAGCTTAACAGGGGATTCACCCCTCCACTTT
CASSLTGDSPLHF
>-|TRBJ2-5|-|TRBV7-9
TGTGCCAGCAGCTTAAGTGGGGGGTCAGAGACCCAGTACTTC
CASSLSGGSETQYF
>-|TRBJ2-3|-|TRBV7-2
TGTGCCAGCAGCTTAGATGGACAGAGCACAGATACGCAGTATTTT
CASSLDGQSTDTQYF
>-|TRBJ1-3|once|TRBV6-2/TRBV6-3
TGTGCCAGCAGCCTTGATACGACAAGCTCTGGAAACACCATATATTTT
CASSLDTTSSGNTIYF
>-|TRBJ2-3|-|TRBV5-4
TGTGCCAGCAGCTTAGCTAACACAGATACGCAGTATTTT
CASSLANTDTQYF
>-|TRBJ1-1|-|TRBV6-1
TGTGCCAGCAGTGAAGTGGCCGGGGAGCGTCCTGAAGCTTTCTTT
CASSEVAGERPEAFF
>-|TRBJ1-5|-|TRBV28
TGTGCCAGCAGTTGGGGAGGGAGCAATCAGCCCCAGCATTTT
CASSWGGSNQPQHF
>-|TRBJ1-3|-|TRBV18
TGTGCCAGCTCACTACTCGCAGCAGGGGAATCTGGAAACACCATATATTTT
CASSLLAAGESGNTIYF
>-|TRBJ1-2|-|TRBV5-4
TGTGCCAGCAGCTTGGTATTTGGATTTGGGGGCGATACGGGCTACACCTTC
CASSLVFGFGGDTGYTF
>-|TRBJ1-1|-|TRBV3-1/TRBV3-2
TGTGCCAGCAGACAGTGGGGCGACACTGAAGCTTTCTTT
CASRQWGDTEAFF
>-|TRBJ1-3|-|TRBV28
TGTGCCAGCAGTCCCCCAGGGTGGGCGGGAAACACCATATATTTT
CASSPPGWAGNTIYF
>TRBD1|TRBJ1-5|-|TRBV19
TGTGCCAGTAGTATTAGGTCGACAGGGGGCTTGATTTTTCAGCCCCAGCATTTT
CASSIRSTGGLIFQPQHF
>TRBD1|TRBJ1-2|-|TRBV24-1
TGTGCCACCAGTGATCGGACAGGACTCCATGGCTACACCTTC
CATSDRTGLHGYTF
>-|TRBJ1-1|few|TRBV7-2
TGTGCCAGCAGCTTACTGGCAAACACTGAAGCTTTCTTT
CASSLLANTEAFF
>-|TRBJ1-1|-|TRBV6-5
TGTGCCAGCAGCCCAATGACACTGAACACTGAAGCTTTCTTT
CASSPMTLNTEAFF
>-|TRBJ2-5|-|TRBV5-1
TGCGCCAGCAGCTTGGGACACAAACAAGAGACCCAGTACTTC
CASSLGHKQETQYF
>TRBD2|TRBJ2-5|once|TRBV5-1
TGCGCCAGCAGCCCCAGACTAGCGGGGGGCTCGGGGGAGACCCAGTACTTC
CASSPRLAGGSGETQYF
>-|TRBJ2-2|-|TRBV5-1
TGCGCCAGCAGCAAACAGGGGAACACCGGGGAGCTGTTTTTT
CASSKQGNTGELFF
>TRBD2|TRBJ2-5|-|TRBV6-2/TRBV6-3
TGTGCCAGCAGACCTAGCGGGGGTCATGAGACCCAGTACTTC
CASRPSGGHETQYF
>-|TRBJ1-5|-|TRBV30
TGTGCCTGGAGTGGTACAGGGCAGCCCCAGCATTTT
CAWSGTGQPQHF
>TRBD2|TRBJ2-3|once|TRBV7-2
TGTGCCAGCAGCGCAGCGGGGATTCTCACGGATACGCAGTATTTT
CASSAAGILTDTQYF
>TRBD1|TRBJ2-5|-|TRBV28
TGTGCCAGCAGTTCCCGGGGACAGGCGGAAGAGACCCAGTACTTC
CASSSRGQAEETQYF
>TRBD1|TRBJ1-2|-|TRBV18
TGTGCCAGCTCACCCGACCGGACAGGGAACAATGGCTACACCTTC
CASSPDRTGNNGYTF
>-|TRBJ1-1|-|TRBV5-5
TGTGCCAGCAGCTTGGGGCAGGGTATAAGGAACACTGAAGCTTTCTTT
CASSLGQGIRNTEAFF
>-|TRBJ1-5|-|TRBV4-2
TGTGCCAGCAGCCAAGATTACGGGGTCAATCAGCCCCAGCATTTT
CASSQDYGVNQPQHF
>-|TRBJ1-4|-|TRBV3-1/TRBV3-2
TGTGCCAGCCTGGGAAGGGGGAGTGGTGAAAAACTGTTTTTT
CASLGRGSGEKLFF
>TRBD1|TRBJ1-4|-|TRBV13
TGTGCCAGCAGCTTAGTGGACAGGGATGGAAAACTGTTTTTT
CASSLVDRDGKLFF
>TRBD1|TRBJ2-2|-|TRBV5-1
TGCGCCAGCAGCTCCGGGACAGACACCGGGGAGCTGTTTTTT
CASSSGTDTGELFF
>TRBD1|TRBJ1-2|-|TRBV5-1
TGCGCCAGCAGTATAGAAGCGGACAGGGTGTATGGCTACACCTTC
CASSIEADRVYGYTF
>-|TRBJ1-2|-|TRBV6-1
TGTGCCAGCAGTGAATATCAGGGATGGGCCTTC
CASSEYQGWAF
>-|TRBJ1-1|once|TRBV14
TGTGCCAGCAGCCAAGGGCTGCACACTGAAGCTTTCTTT
CASSQGLHTEAFF
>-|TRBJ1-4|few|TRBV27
TGTGCCAGCAGTTTATCCCGGGGAGAAAAACTGTTTTTT
CASSLSRGEKLFF
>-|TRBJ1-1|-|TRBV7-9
TGTGCCAGCAGCCTAGGACCCCTAGGGAACACTGAAGCTTTCTTT
CASSLGPLGNTEAFF
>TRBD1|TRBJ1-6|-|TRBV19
TGTGCCAGTAGCCTAGGGACAGGTATCTCACCCCTCCACTTT
CASSLGTGISPLHF